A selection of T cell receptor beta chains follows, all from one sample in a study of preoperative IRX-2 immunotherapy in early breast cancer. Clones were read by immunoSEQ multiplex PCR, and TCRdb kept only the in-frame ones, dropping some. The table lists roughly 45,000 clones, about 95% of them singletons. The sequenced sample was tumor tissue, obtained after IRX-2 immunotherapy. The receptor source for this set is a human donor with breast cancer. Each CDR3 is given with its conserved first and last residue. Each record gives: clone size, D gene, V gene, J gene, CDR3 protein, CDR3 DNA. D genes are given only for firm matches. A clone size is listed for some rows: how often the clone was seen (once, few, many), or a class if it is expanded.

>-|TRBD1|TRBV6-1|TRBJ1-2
CASSSWTGGGYTF
TGTGCCAGCAGTTCATGGACAGGGGGTGGCTACACCTTC
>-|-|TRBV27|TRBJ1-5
CASSQGPGRRPQHF
TGTGCCAGCAGCCAAGGACCAGGTCGTCGGCCCCAGCATTTT
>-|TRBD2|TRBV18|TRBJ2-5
CASSPGEAGTSGSSFQETQYF
TGTGCCAGCTCACCTGGAGAGGCCGGGACTAGCGGGAGTTCGTTTCAAGAGACCCAGTACTTC
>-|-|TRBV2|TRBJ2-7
CASSEWGTISYEQYF
TGTGCCAGCAGTGAATGGGGGACAATCTCCTACGAGCAGTACTTC
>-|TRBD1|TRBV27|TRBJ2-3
CASSRNRGFGTDTQYF
TGTGCCAGCAGTCGGAACAGGGGTTTTGGCACAGATACGCAGTATTTT
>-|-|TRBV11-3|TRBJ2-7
CASSLESYVSYEQYF
TGTGCCAGCAGCTTAGAGTCTTATGTCTCCTACGAGCAGTACTTC
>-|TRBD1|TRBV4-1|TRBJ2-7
CASSRSGTGVYEQYF
TGCGCCAGCAGCCGATCCGGGACAGGGGTTTACGAGCAGTACTTC
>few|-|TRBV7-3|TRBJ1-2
CASSLAPPGFGYGYTF
TGTGCCAGCAGCTTAGCCCCGCCAGGGTTTGGCTATGGCTACACCTTC
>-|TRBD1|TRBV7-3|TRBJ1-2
CASSSTGGYGYTF
TGTGCCAGCAGCTCAACAGGGGGCTATGGCTACACCTTC
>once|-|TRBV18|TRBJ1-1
CASSPPMGVNTEAFF
TGTGCCAGCTCACCACCGATGGGGGTTAACACTGAAGCTTTCTTT
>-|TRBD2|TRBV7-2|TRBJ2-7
CASSWPTSGGASYEQYF
TGTGCCAGCAGCTGGCCGACTAGCGGGGGGGCCAGCTACGAGCAGTACTTC
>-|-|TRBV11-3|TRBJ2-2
CASSRTGHKNTGELFF
TGTGCCAGCAGCCGTACCGGACACAAGAACACCGGGGAGCTGTTTTTT
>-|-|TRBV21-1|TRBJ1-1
CASTGPNTEAFF
TGTGCCAGCACCGGGCCCAACACTGAAGCTTTCTTT
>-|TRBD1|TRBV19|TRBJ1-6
CASSLSRQGDSPLHF
TGTGCCAGTAGTCTATCGAGACAGGGCGATTCACCCCTCCACTTT
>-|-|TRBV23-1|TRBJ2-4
CASSQGTHALLGENIQYF
TGCGCCAGCAGTCAAGGTACCCATGCCTTGCTGGGGGAAAACATTCAGTACTTC
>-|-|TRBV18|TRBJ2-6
CASSGANVLTF
TGTGCCAGCTCTGGCGCCAACGTCCTGACTTTC
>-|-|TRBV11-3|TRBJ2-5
CASSLEVGETQYF
TGTGCCAGCAGCTTAGAGGTCGGGGAGACCCAGTACTTC
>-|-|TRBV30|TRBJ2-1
CAWSVYRGEQFF
TGTGCCTGGAGTGTATATAGGGGTGAGCAGTTCTTC
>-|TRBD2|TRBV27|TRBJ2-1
CASNPTSRGNEQFF
TGTGCCAGCAACCCGACTAGCCGTGGCAATGAGCAGTTCTTC
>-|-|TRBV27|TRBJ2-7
CATSGAGDYEQYF
TGTGCCACCTCGGGAGCAGGGGATTACGAGCAGTACTTC
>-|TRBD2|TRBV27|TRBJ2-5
CASSPASAGVETQYF
TGTGCCAGCAGTCCAGCGTCGGCGGGAGTAGAGACCCAGTACTTC
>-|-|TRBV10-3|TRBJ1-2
CAISESLREGGYTF
TGTGCCATCAGTGAGTCGCTCAGGGAAGGTGGCTACACCTTC
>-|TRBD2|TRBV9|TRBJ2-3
CASSVTSGGATTDTQYF
TGTGCCAGCAGCGTGACTAGCGGGGGGGCCACCACAGATACGCAGTATTTT
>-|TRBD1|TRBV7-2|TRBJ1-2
CASSQLQGDRGRGYTF
TGTGCCAGCAGCCAACTCCAGGGGGACAGGGGTCGGGGCTACACCTTC
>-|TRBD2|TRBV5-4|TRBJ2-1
CASSPGTSGGSEQFF
TGTGCCAGCAGCCCCGGGACTAGCGGGGGGTCTGAGCAGTTCTTC
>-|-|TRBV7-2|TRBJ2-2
CASSTGGGNTGELFF
TGTGCCAGCAGCACAGGGGGGGGGAACACCGGGGAGCTGTTTTTT
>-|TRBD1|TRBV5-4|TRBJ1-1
CASSLGGTGEAFF
TGTGCCAGCAGCTTGGGTGGGACAGGGGAAGCTTTCTTT
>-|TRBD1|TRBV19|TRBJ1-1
CASSDQGVGTGGTAFF
TGTGCCAGTAGCGACCAGGGCGTCGGGACAGGGGGCACGGCTTTCTTT
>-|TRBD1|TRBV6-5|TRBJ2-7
CASSWDRDYEQYF
TGTGCCAGCAGCTGGGACAGGGACTACGAGCAGTACTTC
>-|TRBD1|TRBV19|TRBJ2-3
CASKGTGGLLTSTDTQYF
TGTGCCAGTAAAGGGACAGGGGGACTTCTCACTAGCACAGATACGCAGTATTTT
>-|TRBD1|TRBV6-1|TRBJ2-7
CASSAGTGAYEQYF
TGTGCCAGCAGTGCCGGGACAGGAGCCTACGAGCAGTACTTC
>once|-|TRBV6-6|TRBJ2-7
CASSNSYEQYF
TGTGCCAGCAGTAACTCCTACGAGCAGTACTTC
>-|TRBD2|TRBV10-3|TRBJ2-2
CAIGLVGNTGELFF
TGTGCCATTGGACTAGTGGGGAACACCGGGGAGCTGTTTTTT
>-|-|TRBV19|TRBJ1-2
CASSDAWGIDYGYTF
TGTGCCAGTAGCGATGCCTGGGGGATAGACTATGGCTACACCTTC
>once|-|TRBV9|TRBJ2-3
CASSVGDTQYF
TGTGCCAGCAGCGTCGGGGATACGCAGTATTTT
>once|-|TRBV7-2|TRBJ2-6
CASSLRLGSGANVLTF
TGTGCCAGCAGCTTAAGGTTGGGTTCTGGGGCCAACGTCCTGACTTTC
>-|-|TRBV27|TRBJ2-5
CASSTGLRETQYF
TGTGCCAGCAGTACAGGGTTGCGAGAGACCCAGTACTTC
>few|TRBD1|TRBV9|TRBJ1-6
CASSLRQGPNSPLHF
TGTGCCAGCAGCCTAAGACAGGGACCCAATTCACCCCTCCACTTT
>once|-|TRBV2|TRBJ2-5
CASSKTTPETQYF
TGTGCCAGCAGTAAGACAACCCCGGAGACCCAGTACTTC
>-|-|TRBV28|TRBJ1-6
CASTPFRTSPLHF
TGTGCCAGCACCCCCTTCCGTACTTCACCCCTCCACTTT
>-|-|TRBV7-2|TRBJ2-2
CASSLVLGELFF
TGTGCCAGCAGCTTAGTGTTAGGGGAGCTGTTTTTT
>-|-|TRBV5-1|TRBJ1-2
CASTTERAGYTF
TGCGCCAGTACGACGGAGAGGGCGGGCTACACCTTC